This entry lists 4 T cell receptor beta chains sequenced from one sample in a study of T cell responses to AZD1222 COVID-19 vaccine. Produced via immunoSEQ multiplex PCR; TCRdb's table is partial and in-frame only. The sample records about 110,000 clones, around 90% being singletons. Sequencing used peripheral blood, obtained on day 0 of AZD1222 vaccination. Receptors originate from an adult in good health.

J is TRBJ2-1 and V is TRBV29-1, with 10 nucleotides matching TRBD2. Trimming removed 6 bases from V and 10 bases from J; junction bases left unmatched: 12. Germline V lookup: CDR1 SQVTM, CDR2 ANQGSEA. The CDR3 totals 14 residues. The CDR3 nucleotides are TGCAGCGTAGACCCCAGCGGGAGGGCCCAAGAGCAGTTCTTC. Its protein product is CSVDPSGRAQEQFF.

The gene calls are TRBV30 and TRBJ1-2; D may be TRBD1 (5 bases). Germline CDR1 GTSNPN, CDR2 SVGIG (reference sequence). Deletions cut 0 bases from V and 4 bases from J, with 9 bases between. The CDR3 length is 13 residues. CDR3 sequence (DNA): TGTGCCTGGAGTGTGCAGGGTGGCTATGGCTACACCTTC. Protein: CAWSVQGGYGYTF.

V gene TRBV29-1 combines with J gene TRBJ1-1, with D hard to call. The germline V and J ends were trimmed by 7 bases and 1 base, with 13 bases remaining between them. Germline V gives CDR1 SQVTM, CDR2 ANQGSEA. The CDR3 spans 13 residues. CDR3 sequence reads: CSASREGNTEAFF. In DNA, the CDR3 is TGCAGCGCCTCACGGGAGGGGAACACTGAAGCTTTCTTT.

In regard to this clone: A junction boundary mismatches the germline segment, possibly from a read error. This sequence joins TRBV4-2 and TRBJ1-5; unclear D gene. Germline V gives CDR1 LGHNA, CDR2 YNFKEQ. The CDR3 is 13 amino acids. The CDR3 protein is CASSQEWGEPEHF. For the CDR3, the DNA is TGTGCCAGCAGCCAAGAATGGGGAGAGCCCGAGCATTTT.